One sample yielded the 8 T cell receptor beta chains listed below, sequenced in a study of Graves' ophthalmopathy and Graves' hyperthyroidism. RNA transcripts served as template for amplifying TCR beta CDR3 sequences. The first round was an RT-PCR with HTBI primers, and the second round was a multiplex PCR. MiXCR, applied by TCRdb to the multiplex PCR reads, yields one record per CDR3 protein. The table includes approximately 160,000 distinct CDR3 sequences, 35% to 50% detected once. Sequencing input: peripheral blood. The receptors stem from a man younger than 45 with Graves' ophthalmopathy.

At least ten counts were recorded for this clonotype. The chain has TRBV7-2 and TRBJ1-5; D is perhaps TRBD1 (6 bases). Germline-derived CDR1 and CDR2 are SGHTA and FQGNSA. CDR3 length equals 14 residues. The V gene lost 3 bases and the J gene lost 7 bases, with 13 bases spanning the gap. The chain's CDR3 is CASSFGGGGQPQHF. CDR3 DNA sequence: TGTGCCAGCAGCTTTGGGGGCGGGGGGCAGCCCCAGCATTTT.

This clonotype was recorded at least ten times. This chain joins TRBV12-3 or TRBV12-4 and TRBJ1-1, with 7 bases that match TRBD1. CDR3 size: 13 residues. V gave up 4 bases and J gave up 10 bases; unmatched junction bases: 9. In nucleotides, the CDR3 is TGTGCCAGCAGTTCGGAGACAGGGTTACGAGCTTTCTTT. This encodes CASSSETGLRAFF.

There are many counts of this clonotype. The chain is built from TRBV12-3 or TRBV12-4 and TRBJ1-2, with D hard to call. The V gene lost 6 bases and the J gene lost 3 bases, with 8 bases spanning the gap. The CDR3 runs to 12 residues. This chain's CDR3 is CASSPNDYGYTF. The DNA of the CDR3 is TGTGCCAGCAGCCCCAATGACTATGGCTACACCTTC.

Many counts were recorded for this clonotype. The J gene is TRBJ2-7, the V gene TRBV3-1, with 9 nucleotides matching TRBD2. The V gene's germline CDR1 is LGHDT and CDR2 YNNKEL (reference sequence). CDR3 length equals 18 residues. Trimming at V came to 3 bases and at J to 2 bases, leaving 14 bases not matched to a gene. The CDR3 region has the DNA TGTGCCAGCAGCCACCCTCGAATAGCGGGAGATGGGGCCTACGAGCAGTACTTC. It is translated as CASSHPRIAGDGAYEQYF.

This clonotype was seen at least ten times. The J gene is TRBJ1-6, the V gene TRBV6-2 or TRBV6-3; D might be TRBD1 (6 bases). CDR3 length equals 13 residues. Germline V gives CDR1 MNHEY, CDR2 SVGEGT. Trimming shortened V by 5 bases and J by 11 bases, and 13 bases separated the two germline ends. The chain's CDR3 is CASSTVQGAPLHF. CDR3 bases: TGTGCCAGCAGTACCGTACAGGGCGCACCCCTCCACTTT.

This clonotype was recorded many times. The gene calls are TRBV10-3 and TRBJ1-1; TRBD1 might be the D (6 bases). Trimming removed 4 bases from V and 2 bases from J, with 8 bases in between. This CDR3 region has 13 residues. In germline, CDR1 is ENHRY, CDR2 SYGVKD. CDR3 in DNA: TGTGCCATCAGTGGACAGGTCAACACTGAAGCTTTCTTT. This gives the protein CAISGQVNTEAFF.

The V and J genes are TRBV6-1 and TRBJ2-5; D remains ambiguous. Germline CDR1 MNHNS, CDR2 SASEGT. The CDR3 runs to 11 residues. V lost 8 bases to trimming and J lost 7 bases, with 11 bases between them. CDR3 protein: CASVTSGTQYF. CDR3 nucleotides: TGTGCCAGCGTAACCTCCGGGACCCAGTACTTC.

This clonotype was detected many times. V and J are TRBV4-2 and TRBJ1-2; D not resolved. Germline assignment: CDR1 LGHNA and CDR2 YNFKEQ. The CDR3 covers 16 residues. Trimming took off 3 bases at V and 4 bases at J, with 18 bases between the two ends. CDR3 coding DNA: TGTGCCAGCAGCCACCCACGTGGAACACCGATCTATGGCTACACCTTC. It yields the protein CASSHPRGTPIYGYTF.